Reported below is one T cell receptor beta chain. Its target is not known. There are 14 residues in the CDR3. V lost 2 bases and J 5 bases, leaving 12 bases between the germline ends. Germline V lookup: CDR1 KGHSH, CDR2 LQKENI. This entry belongs to a study of T cells after yellow fever vaccination. Points from the study as a whole: A small proportion of clonotypes was detected in both the CD4 and CD8 compartments. Boosting was followed by the reappearance of most primary-vaccination clones (just under 97% CD4, about 90% CD8).

TCRdb recomputed calls from the 5' RACE reads with MiXCR, one row per CDR3 protein. The sample has about 510,000 distinct CDR3 sequences, roughly a fifth seen once. The source of this sequence is a man in his late teens or twenties who received the YFV17D yellow fever vaccine. This sample comprised PBMCs, obtained 21 days after the first yellow fever vaccination. V usage is TRBV18 and J usage is TRBJ1-1, with D maybe TRBD1 (6 bases). In DNA, the CDR3 is TGTGCCAGCTCACCAAACAGGGCTGATACTGAAGCTTTCTTT. Translated: CASSPNRADTEAFF.